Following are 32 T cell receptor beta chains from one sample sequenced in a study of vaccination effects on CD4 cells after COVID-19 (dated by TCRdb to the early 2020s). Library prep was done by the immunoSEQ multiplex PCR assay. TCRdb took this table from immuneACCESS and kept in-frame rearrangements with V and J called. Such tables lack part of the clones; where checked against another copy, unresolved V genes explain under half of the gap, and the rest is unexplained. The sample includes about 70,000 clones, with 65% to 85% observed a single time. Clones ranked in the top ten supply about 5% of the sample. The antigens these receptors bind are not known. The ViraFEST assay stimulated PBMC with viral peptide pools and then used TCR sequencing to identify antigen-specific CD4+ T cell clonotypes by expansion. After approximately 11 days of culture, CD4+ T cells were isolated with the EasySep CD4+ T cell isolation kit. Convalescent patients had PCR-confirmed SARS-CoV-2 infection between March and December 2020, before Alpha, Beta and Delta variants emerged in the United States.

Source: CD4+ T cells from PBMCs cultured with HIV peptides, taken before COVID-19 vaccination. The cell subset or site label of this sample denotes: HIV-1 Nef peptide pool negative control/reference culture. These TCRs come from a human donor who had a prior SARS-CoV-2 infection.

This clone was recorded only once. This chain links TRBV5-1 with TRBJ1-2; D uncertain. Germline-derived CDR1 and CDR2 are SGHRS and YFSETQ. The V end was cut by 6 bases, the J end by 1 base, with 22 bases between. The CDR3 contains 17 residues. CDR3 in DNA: TGCGCCAGCACCCAATCTTTTTTTTCTCGAGTTAACTATGGCTACACCTTC. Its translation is CASTQSFFSRVNYGYTF.

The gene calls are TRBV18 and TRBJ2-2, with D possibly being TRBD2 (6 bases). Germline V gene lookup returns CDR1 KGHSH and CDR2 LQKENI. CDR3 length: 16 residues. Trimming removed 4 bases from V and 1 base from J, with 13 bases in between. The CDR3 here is CASSRGENVNTGELFF. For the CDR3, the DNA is TGTGCCAGCTCACGGGGGGAGAACGTGAACACCGGGGAGCTGTTTTTT.

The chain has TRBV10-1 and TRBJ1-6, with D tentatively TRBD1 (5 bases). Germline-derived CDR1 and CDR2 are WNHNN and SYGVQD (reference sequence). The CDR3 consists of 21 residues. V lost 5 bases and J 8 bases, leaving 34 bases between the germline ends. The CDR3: CASSNEPRDCGRADLYSPLHF. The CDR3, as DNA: TGCGCCAGCAGTAACGAGCCCCGGGACTGCGGAAGGGCAGACCTATATTCACCCCTCCACTTT.

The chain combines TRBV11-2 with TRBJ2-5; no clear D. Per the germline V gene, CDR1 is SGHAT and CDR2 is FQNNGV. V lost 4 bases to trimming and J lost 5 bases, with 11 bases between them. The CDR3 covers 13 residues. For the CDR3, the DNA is TGTGCCAGCAGCTCGCTGGCAGTGGAGACCCAGTACTTC. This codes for CASSSLAVETQYF.

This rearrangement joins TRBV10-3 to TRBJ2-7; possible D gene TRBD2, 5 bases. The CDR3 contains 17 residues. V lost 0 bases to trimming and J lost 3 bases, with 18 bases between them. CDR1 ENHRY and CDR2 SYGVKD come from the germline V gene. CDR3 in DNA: TGTGCCATCAGTGAGTCTGTGCCGAGGGTGCCTTTCTACGAGCAGTACTTC. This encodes CAISESVPRVPFYEQYF.

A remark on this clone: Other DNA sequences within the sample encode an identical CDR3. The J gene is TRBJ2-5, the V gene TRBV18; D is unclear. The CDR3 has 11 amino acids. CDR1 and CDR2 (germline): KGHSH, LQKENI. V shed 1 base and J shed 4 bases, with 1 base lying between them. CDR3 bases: TGTGCCAGCTCACCACGAGAGACCCAGTACTTC. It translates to CASSPRETQYF.

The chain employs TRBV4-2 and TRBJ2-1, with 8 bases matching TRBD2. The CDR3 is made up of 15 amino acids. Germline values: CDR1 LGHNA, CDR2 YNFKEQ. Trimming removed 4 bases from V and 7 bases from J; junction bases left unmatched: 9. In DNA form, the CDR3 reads TGTGCCAGCAGCCCTGGGGTAGCGGGGCGTAATGAGCAGTTCTTC. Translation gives CASSPGVAGRNEQFF.

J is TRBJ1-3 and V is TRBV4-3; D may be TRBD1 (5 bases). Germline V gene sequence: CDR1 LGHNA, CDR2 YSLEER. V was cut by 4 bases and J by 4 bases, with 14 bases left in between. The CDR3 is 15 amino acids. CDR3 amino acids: CASSPNIGAGNTIYF. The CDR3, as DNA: TGCGCCAGCAGCCCCAATATAGGGGCAGGAAACACCATATATTTT.

CDR3 region: CASKGDRVIDYGYTF. CDR3 bases: TGTGCCAGCAAGGGAGACAGGGTCATAGACTATGGCTACACCTTC. V and J are TRBV6-5 and TRBJ1-2; 7 positions match TRBD1. J gave up 3 bases and V 7 bases, and 11 bases lay outside the gene matches. The CDR3 sequence is 15 residues long. Germline loops: CDR1 MNHEY, CDR2 SVGAGI.

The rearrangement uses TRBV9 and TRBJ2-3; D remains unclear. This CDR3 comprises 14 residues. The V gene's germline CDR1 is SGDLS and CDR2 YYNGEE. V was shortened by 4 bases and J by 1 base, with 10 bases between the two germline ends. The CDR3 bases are TGTGCCAGCAGCCCACTGGCCGGCACAGATACGCAGTATTTT. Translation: CASSPLAGTDTQYF.

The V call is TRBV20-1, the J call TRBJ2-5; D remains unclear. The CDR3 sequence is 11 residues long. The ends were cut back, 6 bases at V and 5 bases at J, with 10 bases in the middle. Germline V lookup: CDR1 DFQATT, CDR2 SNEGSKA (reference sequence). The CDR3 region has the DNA TGCAGTGCCAAGGAACGGGAGACCCAGTACTTC. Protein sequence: CSAKERETQYF.

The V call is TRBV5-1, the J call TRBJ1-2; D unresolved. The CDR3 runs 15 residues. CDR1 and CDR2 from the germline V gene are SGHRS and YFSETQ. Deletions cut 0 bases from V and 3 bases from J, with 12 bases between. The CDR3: CASSLGPSLDYGYTF. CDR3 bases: TGCGCCAGCAGCTTGGGACCGTCCCTTGACTATGGCTACACCTTC.

CDR3 in amino acids: CASRNQGAGGKLFF. In DNA, the CDR3 is TGTGCCAGCAGGAACCAGGGGGCGGGAGGAAAACTGTTTTTT. The V call is TRBV2, the J call TRBJ1-4; 8 bases are shared with TRBD1. This CDR3 region has 14 residues. CDR1 is SNHLY, CDR2 FYNNEI, per germline. The junction had 10 bases not matched to a gene; V was cut back by 6 bases and J by 10 bases.

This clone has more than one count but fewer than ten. In DNA, the CDR3 is TGTGCCTGGAGTATAGGGTTAGCCTACGAGCAGTACTTC. Translated, it gives CAWSIGLAYEQYF. This chain uses TRBV30 with TRBJ2-7; D is undetermined. V was shortened by 2 bases and J by 2 bases, with 10 bases between the two germline ends. The CDR3 consists of 13 residues. CDR1 and CDR2 (germline): GTSNPN, SVGIG (reference sequence).

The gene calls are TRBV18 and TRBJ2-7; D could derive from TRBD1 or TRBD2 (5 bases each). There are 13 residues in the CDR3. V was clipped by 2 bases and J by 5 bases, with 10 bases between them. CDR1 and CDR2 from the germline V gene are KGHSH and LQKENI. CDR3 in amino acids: CASSPGGEHEQYF. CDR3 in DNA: TGTGCCAGCTCACCAGGGGGTGAGCACGAGCAGTACTTC.

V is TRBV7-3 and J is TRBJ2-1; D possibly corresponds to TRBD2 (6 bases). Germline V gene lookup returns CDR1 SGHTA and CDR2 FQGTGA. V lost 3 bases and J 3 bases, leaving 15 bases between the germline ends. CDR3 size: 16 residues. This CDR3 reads CASSLIFQTSYNEQFF. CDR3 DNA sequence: TGTGCCAGCAGCTTGATCTTCCAGACTAGCTACAATGAGCAGTTCTTC.

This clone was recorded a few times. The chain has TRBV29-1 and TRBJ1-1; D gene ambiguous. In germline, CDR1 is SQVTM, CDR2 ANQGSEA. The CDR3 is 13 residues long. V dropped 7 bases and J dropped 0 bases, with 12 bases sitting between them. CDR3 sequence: CSAVRQLNTEAFF. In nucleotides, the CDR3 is TGCAGCGCCGTGCGGCAACTGAACACTGAAGCTTTCTTT.

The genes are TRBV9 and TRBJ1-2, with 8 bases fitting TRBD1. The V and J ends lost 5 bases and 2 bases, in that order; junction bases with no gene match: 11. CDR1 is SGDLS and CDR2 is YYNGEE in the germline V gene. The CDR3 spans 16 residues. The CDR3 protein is CASRGIRQGANYGYTF. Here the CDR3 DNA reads TGTGCCAGCAGAGGGATCCGGCAGGGGGCGAACTATGGCTACACCTTC.

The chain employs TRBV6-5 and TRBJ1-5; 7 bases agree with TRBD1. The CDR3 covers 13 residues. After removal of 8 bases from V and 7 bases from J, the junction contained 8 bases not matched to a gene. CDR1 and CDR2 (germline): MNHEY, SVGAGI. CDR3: CASGDRDRQPQHF. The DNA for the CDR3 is TGTGCCAGCGGAGACAGGGACCGACAGCCCCAGCATTTT.

The CDR3 bases are TGTGCCATCAGGGGCAGGAACACTGAAGCTTTCTTT. This sequence encodes CAIRGRNTEAFF. The chain joins TRBV10-3 to TRBJ1-1; no clear D gene. CDR3 length: 12 residues. Per germline, CDR1 ENHRY and CDR2 SYGVKD. The V and J ends lost 6 bases and 1 base respectively, with 6 bases between them.

CDR3 coding DNA: TGTGCCAGCACCTTAGGGACAGATTTCTACAATGAGCAGTTCTTC. Its protein is CASTLGTDFYNEQFF. The chain uses TRBV6-7 and TRBJ2-1; 7 bases map to TRBD1. Being an ORF, TRBV6-7 has a function that is uncertain. Trimming removed 7 bases from V and 3 bases from J; junction bases left unmatched: 9. The CDR3 is 15 amino acids.

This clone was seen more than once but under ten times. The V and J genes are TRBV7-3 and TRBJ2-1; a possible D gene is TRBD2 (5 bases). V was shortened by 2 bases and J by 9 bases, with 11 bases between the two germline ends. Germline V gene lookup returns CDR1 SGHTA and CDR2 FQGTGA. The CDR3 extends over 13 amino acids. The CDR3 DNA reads TGTGCCAGCAGCTTAGAGCGGTGGAGTGAGCAGTTCTTC. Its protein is CASSLERWSEQFF.

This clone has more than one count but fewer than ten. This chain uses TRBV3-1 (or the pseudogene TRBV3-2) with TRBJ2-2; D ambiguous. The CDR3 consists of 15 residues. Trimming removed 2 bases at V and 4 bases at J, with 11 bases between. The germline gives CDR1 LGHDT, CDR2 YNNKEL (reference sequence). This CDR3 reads CASSQFIGRTGELFF. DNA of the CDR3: TGTGCCAGCAGCCAATTCATCGGTCGCACCGGGGAGCTGTTTTTT.

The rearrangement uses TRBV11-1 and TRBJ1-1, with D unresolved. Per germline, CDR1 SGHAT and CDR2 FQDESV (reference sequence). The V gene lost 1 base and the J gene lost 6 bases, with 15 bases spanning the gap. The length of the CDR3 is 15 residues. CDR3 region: CASSLVWSEVAEAFF. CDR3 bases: TGTGCCAGCAGCTTAGTGTGGTCGGAGGTTGCTGAAGCTTTCTTT.

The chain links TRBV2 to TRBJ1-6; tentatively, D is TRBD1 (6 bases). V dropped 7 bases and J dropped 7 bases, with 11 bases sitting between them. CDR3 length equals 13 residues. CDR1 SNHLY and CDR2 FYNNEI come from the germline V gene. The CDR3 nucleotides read TGTGCCAGCATAGGGACAAGCAATTCACCCCTCCACTTT. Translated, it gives CASIGTSNSPLHF.

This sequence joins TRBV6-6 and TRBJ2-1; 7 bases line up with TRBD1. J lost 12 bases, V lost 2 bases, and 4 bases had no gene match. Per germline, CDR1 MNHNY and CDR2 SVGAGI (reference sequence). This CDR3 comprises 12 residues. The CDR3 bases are TGTGCCAGCAGTTACGAGGCAGGGGGGCAGTTCTTC. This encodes CASSYEAGGQFF.

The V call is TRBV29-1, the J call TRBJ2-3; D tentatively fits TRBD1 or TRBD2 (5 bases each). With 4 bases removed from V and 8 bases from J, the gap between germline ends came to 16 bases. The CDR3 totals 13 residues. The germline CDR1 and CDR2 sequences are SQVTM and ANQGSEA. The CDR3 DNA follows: TGCAGCGTTGTCGGCAGGGTTGGGGGTACGCAGTATTTT. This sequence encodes CSVVGRVGGTQYF.

The CDR3 loop is CATSDHFGPKSSYEQYF. In DNA form, the CDR3 reads TGTGCCACCAGTGATCACTTCGGACCTAAAAGCTCCTACGAGCAGTACTTC. V usage is TRBV24-1 and J usage is TRBJ2-7; no clear D gene. Germline CDR1 KGHDR, CDR2 SFDVKD. This CDR3 comprises 17 residues. Trimming removed 3 bases from V and 0 bases from J, with 17 bases in between.

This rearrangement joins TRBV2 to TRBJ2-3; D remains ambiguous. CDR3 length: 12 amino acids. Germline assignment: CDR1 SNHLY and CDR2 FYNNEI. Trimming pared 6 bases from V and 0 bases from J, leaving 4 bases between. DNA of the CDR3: TGTGCCAGCAGGTTTAGCACAGATACGCAGTATTTT. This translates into CASRFSTDTQYF.

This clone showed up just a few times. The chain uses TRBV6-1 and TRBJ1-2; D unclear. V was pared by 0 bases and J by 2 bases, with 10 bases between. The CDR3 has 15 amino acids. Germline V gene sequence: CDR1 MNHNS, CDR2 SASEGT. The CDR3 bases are TGTGCCAGCAGTGAAGCGCTTCCGGCAAACTATGGCTACACCTTC. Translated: CASSEALPANYGYTF.

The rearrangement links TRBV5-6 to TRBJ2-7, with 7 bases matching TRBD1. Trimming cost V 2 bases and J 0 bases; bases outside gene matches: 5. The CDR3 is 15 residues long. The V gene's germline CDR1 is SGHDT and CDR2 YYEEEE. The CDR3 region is CASSFDRVSSYEQYF. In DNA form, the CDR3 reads TGTGCCAGCAGCTTCGACAGGGTATCCTCCTACGAGCAGTACTTC.

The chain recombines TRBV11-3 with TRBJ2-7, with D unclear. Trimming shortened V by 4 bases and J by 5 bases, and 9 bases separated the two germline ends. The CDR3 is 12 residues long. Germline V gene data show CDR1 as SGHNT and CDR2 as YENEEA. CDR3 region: CASSSLYNEQYF. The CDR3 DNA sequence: TGTGCCAGCAGCTCCCTATACAACGAGCAGTACTTC.